Following are 13 T cell receptor beta chains from one sample sequenced in a study of T cell repertoires in cytomegalovirus infection. These receptors have no identified antigens. A single record per CDR3 protein comes from TCRdb applying MiXCR to the reads. The sample lists about 130,000 distinct CDR3 sequences; about 24% were seen once. Material for sequencing was PBMCs, sequenced either directly or after in vitro stimulation (not recorded which). These receptors were taken from a human donor in good health (CMV status not recorded). Some clones in this sample may be carry-over from other donors' samples.

The V and J genes are TRBV7-9 and TRBJ2-1, with a tentative D call TRBD2 (6 bases). Deletions cut 5 bases from V and 5 bases from J, with 28 bases between. The germline gives CDR1 SEHNR, CDR2 FQNEAQ (reference sequence). The length of the CDR3 is 19 residues. For the CDR3, the DNA is TGTGCCAGCAGCGATAGTGCGGGACGGGAAGCCCATTCCCACAATGAGCAGTTCTTC. This gives the protein CASSDSAGREAHSHNEQFF.

This clonotype was picked up a small number of times. The chain is built from TRBV7-9 and TRBJ2-6, with D possibly matching TRBD1 (6 bases). The CDR3 consists of 15 residues. The V gene's germline CDR1 is SEHNR and CDR2 FQNEAQ (reference sequence). Between the trimmed V and J ends, which lost 5 bases and 1 base, there was a span of 9 bases. The CDR3 bases are TGTGCCAGCAGCCAAGGGGGATCTGGGGCCAACGTCCTGACTTTC. Protein sequence: CASSQGGSGANVLTF.

The V call is TRBV7-2, the J call TRBJ2-1; 10 nucleotides line up with TRBD2. V dropped 1 base and J dropped 5; count of bases not matched to a gene: 11. In germline, CDR1 is SGHTA, CDR2 FQGNSA. The CDR3 consists of 18 residues. The DNA of the CDR3 is TGTGCCAGCAGCTTAGAGTCCTTAGCGGGAGGTTCCCACAATGAGCAGTTCTTC. Protein product: CASSLESLAGGSHNEQFF.

This clonotype was observed at least ten times. The chain couples TRBV7-2 to TRBJ2-5, with D perhaps matching TRBD1 (5 bases). The germline CDR1 and CDR2 sequences are SGHTA and FQGNSA. The CDR3 is made up of 15 amino acids. V dropped 1 base and J dropped 5 bases, with 14 bases sitting between them. In DNA form, the CDR3 reads TGTGCCAGCAGCTTAGTGCAGGGAAGTAGGGAGACCCAGTACTTC. Translation gives CASSLVQGSRETQYF. Full variable domain (rest looked up from reference TRBV7-2 and TRBJ2-5): GAGVSQSPSNKVTEKGKDVELRCDPISGHTALYWYRQSLGQGLEFLIYFQGNSAPDKSGLPSDRFSAERTGGSVSTLTIQRTQQEDSAVYLCASSLVQGSRETQYFGPGTRLLVL.

This clonotype turned up a few times. This chain uses TRBV7-3 with TRBJ2-1; TRBD1 agrees at 8 bases. Per the germline V gene, CDR1 is SGHTA and CDR2 is FQGTGA. The J segment lost 8 bases and the V segment lost 5 bases, leaving 14 bases of the junction unmatched. This CDR3 has 16 amino acids. The CDR3 is CASSPHSRTGIDEQFF. CDR3 DNA: TGTGCCAGCAGCCCTCATTCACGGACAGGGATCGATGAGCAGTTCTTC.

This chain uses TRBV28 with TRBJ2-5; D unresolved. Looked up from germline, CDR1 is MDHEN and CDR2 is SYDVKM. CDR3 size: 12 residues. V dropped 4 bases and J dropped 5 bases, with 8 bases sitting between them. CDR3 in DNA: TGTGCCAGCAGTTCCCCTGAGGAGACCCAGTACTTC. Translation: CASSSPEETQYF.

This clonotype was detected only a few times. CDR3 DNA: TGTGCCAGCAGTCTTCTGACAGGGTTCATCGAGCAGTACGTC. Amino acid sequence: CASSLLTGFIEQYV. This chain uses TRBV6-1 with TRBJ2-7; 7 bases agree with TRBD1. CDR3 size: 14 residues. Germline values: CDR1 MNHNS, CDR2 SASEGT. The V gene end was trimmed by 5 bases and the J gene end by 6 bases; junction bases not matched to a gene: 10.

J is TRBJ2-1 and V is TRBV28, with TRBD2 matching 8 bases. V dropped 5 bases and J dropped 10; count of bases not matched to a gene: 16. Germline assignment: CDR1 MDHEN and CDR2 SYDVKM. CDR3 length: 16 amino acids. The CDR3 DNA reads TGTGCCAGCAGTCGGGCCGGGACTAGGGGTTTTCGGGAGCAGTTCTTC. Its protein is CASSRAGTRGFREQFF.

This clonotype was detected ten times or more. The rearrangement links TRBV18 to TRBJ2-5, with a possible D match to TRBD2 (6 bases). V was cut by 0 bases and J by 1 base, with 12 bases left in between. The CDR3 totals 16 residues. CDR1 is KGHSH, CDR2 LQKENI, per germline. CDR3 sequence: CASSPPQRASQETQYF. The CDR3 region has the DNA TGTGCCAGCTCACCACCGCAGCGGGCCAGCCAAGAGACCCAGTACTTC.

This clonotype has only a few counts. The chain links TRBV11-2 to TRBJ1-4; D gene ambiguous. Germline V CDR1 and CDR2: SGHAT, FQNNGV. The V end lost 0 bases, the J end lost 1 base, and 6 bases lay between the germline ends. The CDR3 is 15 residues long. The CDR3 sequence: CASSLEPVTNEKLFF. The CDR3, as DNA: TGTGCCAGCAGCTTAGAGCCAGTAACTAATGAAAAACTGTTTTTT.

This clonotype was detected only a few times. V gene TRBV12-3 or TRBV12-4 combines with J gene TRBJ2-1; maybe TRBD2 (5 bases). Trimming shortened V by 5 bases and J by 10 bases, and 15 bases separated the two germline ends. The CDR3 covers 13 residues. DNA for the CDR3: TGTGCCAGCAGTCCCCGGGGAGCGCGGGAGCAGTTCTTC. This encodes CASSPRGAREQFF.

This clonotype has ten or more counts. The rearrangement uses TRBV7-2 and TRBJ2-7; 7 bases agree with TRBD2. The ends lost 1 base at V and 4 bases at J; junction bases unmatched: 7. CDR1 and CDR2 (germline): SGHTA, FQGNSA. There are 15 residues in the CDR3. The CDR3 DNA follows: TGTGCCAGCAGCTTAGTGGCTAGCGGAGATTACGAGCAGTACTTC. Encoded protein: CASSLVASGDYEQYF.

V usage is TRBV29-1 and J usage is TRBJ2-5, with D tentatively TRBD1 (5 bases). V lost 7 bases and J 2 bases, leaving 5 bases between the germline ends. This CDR3 comprises 10 residues. Germline V gene data show CDR1 as SQVTM and CDR2 as ANQGSEA. CDR3 sequence: CSAGQETQYF. CDR3 nucleotide sequence: TGCAGCGCAGGGCAAGAGACCCAGTACTTC.